The 14 T cell receptor beta chains presented below share a single source sample, sequenced in a study of graft-versus-host responses after intestinal transplantation. TCRdb keeps only in-frame clones here, not all; method: immunoSEQ multiplex PCR. The sample has 9,000 to 15,000 clones, about 80% seen once. Intraepithelial and lamina propria lymphocytes were freed from processed graft tissue. This specimen was ileum tissue, taken roughly 140 days after intestinal transplantation. Receptors were obtained from a human patient who received an intestinal transplant, so some T cells may come from the graft donor.

This clone has just a few counts. The chain combines TRBV7-3 with TRBJ2-3; no reliable D call. Trimming left V 2 bases short and J 6 bases short, with 6 bases between. CDR3 length: 12 residues. Germline V gene data show CDR1 as SGHTA and CDR2 as FQGTGA. CDR3 sequence: CASSLYGDTQYF. CDR3 bases: TGTGCCAGCAGCTTATACGGGGATACGCAGTATTTT.

The chain carries TRBV19 and TRBJ2-7; TRBD1 agrees at 10 bases. The junction had 8 bases not matched to a gene; V was cut back by 9 bases and J by 3 bases. Germline V lookup: CDR1 LNHDA, CDR2 SQIVND (reference sequence). The CDR3 spans 14 residues. CDR3 residues: CASSPGQGFYEQYF. CDR3 bases: TGTGCCAGCAGTCCGGGACAGGGGTTCTACGAGCAGTACTTC.

This clone was picked up one time. The rearrangement uses TRBV11-3 and TRBJ2-7; D is perhaps TRBD1 (6 bases). CDR1 is SGHNT, CDR2 YENEEA, per germline. The CDR3 is 13 amino acids. V was cut by 5 bases and J by 0 bases, with 8 bases left in between. CDR3 in amino acids: CASSGTNSYEQYF. CDR3 DNA sequence: TGTGCCAGCAGCGGGACAAACTCCTACGAGCAGTACTTC.

The chain joins TRBV6-5 to TRBJ2-5; 12 bases agree with TRBD2. CDR3 length: 15 amino acids. The ends lost 5 bases at V and 5 bases at J; junction bases unmatched: 6. Germline assignment: CDR1 MNHEY and CDR2 SVGAGI. The CDR3 coding sequence is TGTGCCAGCAGTCCGACTAGCGGGGGATGGGAGACCCAGTACTTC. This codes for CASSPTSGGWETQYF.

J is TRBJ2-2 and V is TRBV2, with D possibly matching TRBD2 (5 bases). Trimming left V 5 bases short and J 8 bases short, with 15 bases between. The CDR3 is 14 amino acids. CDR1 SNHLY and CDR2 FYNNEI come from the germline V gene. The CDR3 DNA reads as TGTGCCAGCAGTCCTGTGGGGAGCAGGGGGGAGCTGTTTTTT. This encodes CASSPVGSRGELFF.

V usage is TRBV7-8 and J usage is TRBJ1-3, with D unclear. This CDR3 has 13 amino acids. V was trimmed by 5 bases and J by 1 base, leaving 6 bases between them. The germline gives CDR1 SGHVS, CDR2 FQNEAQ. The CDR3 nucleotides are TGTGCCAGCAGCGGGGAGTCTGGAAACACCATATATTTT. Residues: CASSGESGNTIYF. Full variable domain (outside the CDR3, taken from reference TRBV7-8 and TRBJ1-3): GAGVSQSPRYKVAKRGQDVALRCDPISGHVSLFWYQQALGQGPEFLTYFQNEAQLDKSGLPSDRFFAERPEGSVSTLKIQRTQQEDSAVYLCASSGESGNTIYFGEGSWLTVV.

V usage is TRBV4-1 and J usage is TRBJ1-6, with D perhaps TRBD1 (5 bases). The CDR3 has 15 residues. Trimming removed 1 base from V and 10 bases from J, with 14 bases in between. Germline V gives CDR1 MGHRA, CDR2 YSYEKL. This CDR3 reads CASSQALSQGSPLHF. The CDR3 DNA is TGCGCCAGCAGCCAAGCGCTTTCCCAGGGCTCACCCCTCCACTTT.

The rearrangement links TRBV7-2 to TRBJ1-5, with a weak D call TRBD1 (5 bases). The CDR3 runs 13 residues. Trimming took 3 bases from V and 5 from J, leaving 8 bases between them. Per the germline V gene, CDR1 is SGHTA and CDR2 is FQGNSA. The DNA of the CDR3 is TGTGCCAGCAGCTTTTGGGGGGATCAGCCCCAGCATTTT. It translates to CASSFWGDQPQHF.

This clone was recorded only once. The chain recombines TRBV15 with TRBJ2-1; TRBD2 aligns across 7 bases. Germline V gene lookup returns CDR1 LNHNV and CDR2 YYDKDF (reference sequence). CDR3 length: 14 residues. Trimming took 4 bases from V and 8 from J; bases not matched to a gene: 8. CDR3 in DNA: TGTGCCACCAGCAACCTCGCGGGAGTCTATGAGCAGTTCTTC. It encodes CATSNLAGVYEQFF.

The chain employs TRBV27 and TRBJ2-1, with D possibly matching TRBD1 (5 bases). The germline V gene encodes CDR1 MNHEY and CDR2 SMNVEV (reference sequence). Trimming left V 2 bases short and J 3 bases short, with 14 bases between. The CDR3 extends over 16 amino acids. This CDR3 is CASSLGARPSYNEQFF. Written as DNA, the CDR3 is TGTGCCAGCAGTTTAGGGGCACGGCCCAGCTACAATGAGCAGTTCTTC.

The chain uses TRBV5-5 and TRBJ2-1; TRBD2 is a possible D gene (6 bases). This CDR3 is 17 amino acids long. Germline V gene data show CDR1 as SGHKS and CDR2 as YYEKEE (reference sequence). V shed 3 bases and J shed 7 bases, with 23 bases lying between them. For the CDR3, the DNA is TGTGCCAGCAGCTCAATACTGCGGATGGGAGGAGGGAATGAGCAGTTCTTC. Protein product: CASSSILRMGGGNEQFF.

This clone was seen a handful of times. The chain joins TRBV6-1 to TRBJ2-5; D call uncertain. The CDR3 length is 14 residues. Looked up from germline, CDR1 is MNHNS and CDR2 is SASEGT. V was clipped by 2 bases and J by 5 bases, with 12 bases between them. CDR3 in DNA: TGTGCCAGCAGTGAATTTGGCAAAGCGGAGACCCAGTACTTC. Encoded protein: CASSEFGKAETQYF.

In this sample, this clone turned up once. The chain couples TRBV7-9 to TRBJ2-6, with D maybe TRBD1 (7 bases). The CDR3 is 16 residues long. The ends were cut back, 5 bases at V and 0 bases at J, with 11 bases in the middle. Germline CDR1 is SEHNR and CDR2 is FQNEAQ (reference sequence). CDR3 residues: CASSRQGGSGANVLTF. CDR3 nucleotides: TGTGCCAGCAGCCGACAGGGAGGCTCTGGGGCCAACGTCCTGACTTTC.

This chain uses TRBV5-1 with TRBJ1-1; 8 bases are shared with TRBD1. This CDR3 has 13 residues. The germline CDR1 and CDR2 sequences are SGHRS and YFSETQ. V lost 4 bases, J lost 5 bases, and 4 bases stayed unmatched. Here the CDR3 reads CASSQGARTEAFF. CDR3 DNA sequence: TGCGCCAGCAGCCAGGGGGCGCGTACTGAAGCTTTCTTT.